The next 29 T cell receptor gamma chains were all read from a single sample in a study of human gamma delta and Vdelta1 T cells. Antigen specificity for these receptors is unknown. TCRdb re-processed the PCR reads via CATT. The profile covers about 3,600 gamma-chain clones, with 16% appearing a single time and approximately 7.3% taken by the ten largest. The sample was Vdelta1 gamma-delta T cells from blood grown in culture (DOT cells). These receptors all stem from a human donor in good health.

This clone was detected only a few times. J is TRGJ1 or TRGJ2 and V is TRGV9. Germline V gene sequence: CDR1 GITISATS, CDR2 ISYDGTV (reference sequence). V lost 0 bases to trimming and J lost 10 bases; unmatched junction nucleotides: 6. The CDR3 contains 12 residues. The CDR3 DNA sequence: TGTGCCTTGTGGGAGGTGCGGAGGAAGAAACTCTTT. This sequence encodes CALWEVRRKKLF.

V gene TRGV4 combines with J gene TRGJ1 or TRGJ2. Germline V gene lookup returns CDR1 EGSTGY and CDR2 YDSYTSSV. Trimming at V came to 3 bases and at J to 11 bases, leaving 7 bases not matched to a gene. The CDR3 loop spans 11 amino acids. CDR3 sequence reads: CATWDKREKLF. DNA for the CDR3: TGTGCCACCTGGGATAAGAGGGAGAAACTCTTT.

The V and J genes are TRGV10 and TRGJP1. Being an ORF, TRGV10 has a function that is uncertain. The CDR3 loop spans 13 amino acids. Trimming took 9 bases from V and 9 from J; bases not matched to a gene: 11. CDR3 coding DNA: TGTGCTGCGTGCGATTCGGGACGTTGGTTCAAGATATTT. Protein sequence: CAACDSGRWFKIF.

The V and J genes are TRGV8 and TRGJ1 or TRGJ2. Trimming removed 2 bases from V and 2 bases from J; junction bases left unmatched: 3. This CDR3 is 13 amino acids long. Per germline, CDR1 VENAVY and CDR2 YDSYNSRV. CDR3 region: CATWDKDYYKKLF. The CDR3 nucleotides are TGTGCCACCTGGGATAAGGATTATTATAAGAAACTCTTT.

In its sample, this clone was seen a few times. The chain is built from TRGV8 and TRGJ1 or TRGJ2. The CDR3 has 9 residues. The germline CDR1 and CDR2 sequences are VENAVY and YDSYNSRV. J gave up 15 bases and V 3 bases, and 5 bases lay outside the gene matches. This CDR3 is CATWDGPLF. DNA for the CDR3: TGTGCCACCTGGGATGGCCCACTCTTT.

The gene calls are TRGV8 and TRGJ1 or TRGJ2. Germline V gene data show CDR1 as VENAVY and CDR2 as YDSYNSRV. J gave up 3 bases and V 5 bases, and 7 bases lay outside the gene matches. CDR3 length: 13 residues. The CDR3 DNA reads TGTGCCACCTGGGCCAATCCTTATTATAAGAAACTCTTT. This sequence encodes CATWANPYYKKLF.

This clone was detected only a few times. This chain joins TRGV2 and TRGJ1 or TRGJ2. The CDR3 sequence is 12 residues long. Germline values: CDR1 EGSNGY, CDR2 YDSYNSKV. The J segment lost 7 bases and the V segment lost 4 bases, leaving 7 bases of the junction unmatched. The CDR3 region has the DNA TGTGCCACCTGGGAAAGGAGATATAAGAAACTCTTT. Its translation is CATWERRYKKLF.

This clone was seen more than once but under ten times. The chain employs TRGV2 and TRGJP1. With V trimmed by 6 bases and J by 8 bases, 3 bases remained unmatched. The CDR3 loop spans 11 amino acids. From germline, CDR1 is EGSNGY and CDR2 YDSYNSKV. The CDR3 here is CATWLGWFKIF. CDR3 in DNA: TGTGCCACCTGGTTAGGTTGGTTCAAGATATTT.

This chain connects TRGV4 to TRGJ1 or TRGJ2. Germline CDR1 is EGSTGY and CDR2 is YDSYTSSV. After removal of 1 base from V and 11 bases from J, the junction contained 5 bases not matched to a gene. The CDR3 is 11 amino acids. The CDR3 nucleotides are TGTGCCACCTGGGATGGCGGGGAGAAACTCTTT. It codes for CATWDGGEKLF.

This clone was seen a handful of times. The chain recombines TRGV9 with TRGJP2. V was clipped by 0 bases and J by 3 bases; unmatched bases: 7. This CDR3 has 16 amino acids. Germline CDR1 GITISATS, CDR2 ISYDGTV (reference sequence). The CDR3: CALWEVHGGSDWIKTF. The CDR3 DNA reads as TGTGCCTTGTGGGAGGTGCATGGAGGTAGTGATTGGATCAAGACGTTT.

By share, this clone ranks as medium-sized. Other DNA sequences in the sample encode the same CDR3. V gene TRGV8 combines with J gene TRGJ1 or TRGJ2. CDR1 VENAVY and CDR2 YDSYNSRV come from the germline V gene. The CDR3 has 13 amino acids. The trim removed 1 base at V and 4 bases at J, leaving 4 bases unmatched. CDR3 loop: CATWDSGYYKKLF. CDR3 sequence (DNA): TGTGCCACCTGGGATAGTGGATATTATAAGAAACTCTTT.

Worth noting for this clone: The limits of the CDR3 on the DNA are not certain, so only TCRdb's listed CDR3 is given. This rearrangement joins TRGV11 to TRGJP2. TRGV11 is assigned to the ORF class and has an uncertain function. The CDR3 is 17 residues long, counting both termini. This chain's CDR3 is CTTVPAGLGSSDWIKTF.

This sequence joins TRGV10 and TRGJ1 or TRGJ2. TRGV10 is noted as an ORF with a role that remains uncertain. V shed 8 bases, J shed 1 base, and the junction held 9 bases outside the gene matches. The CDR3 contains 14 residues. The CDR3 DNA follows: TGTGCTGCGTGGGAAACCCGTAATTATTATAAGAAACTCTTT. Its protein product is CAAWETRNYYKKLF.

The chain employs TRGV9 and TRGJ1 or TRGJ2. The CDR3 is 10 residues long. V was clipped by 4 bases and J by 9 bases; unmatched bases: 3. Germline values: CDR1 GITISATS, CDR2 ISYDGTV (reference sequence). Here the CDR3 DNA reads TGTGCCTTGTGGGACTTTAAGAAACTCTTT. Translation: CALWDFKKLF.

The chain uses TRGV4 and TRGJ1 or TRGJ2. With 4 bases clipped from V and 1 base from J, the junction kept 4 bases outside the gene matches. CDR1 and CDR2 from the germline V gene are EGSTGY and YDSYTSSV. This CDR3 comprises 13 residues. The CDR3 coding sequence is TGTGCCACCTGGGAGGGAAATTATTATAAGAAACTCTTT. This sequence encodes CATWEGNYYKKLF.

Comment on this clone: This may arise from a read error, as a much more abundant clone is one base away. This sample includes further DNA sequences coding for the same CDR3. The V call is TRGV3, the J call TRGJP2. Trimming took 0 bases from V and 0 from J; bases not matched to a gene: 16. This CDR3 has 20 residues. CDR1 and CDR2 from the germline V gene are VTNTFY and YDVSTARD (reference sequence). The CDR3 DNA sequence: TGTGCCACCTGGGACAGGCCAGAACTTGGGAGCGATAGTAGTGATTGGATCAAGACGTTT. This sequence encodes CATWDRPELGSDSSDWIKTF.

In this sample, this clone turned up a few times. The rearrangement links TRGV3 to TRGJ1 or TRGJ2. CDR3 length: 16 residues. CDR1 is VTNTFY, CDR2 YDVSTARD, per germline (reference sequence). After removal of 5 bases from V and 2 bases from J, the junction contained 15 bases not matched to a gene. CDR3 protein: CATWAPPPKDYYKKLF. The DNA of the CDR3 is TGTGCCACCTGGGCTCCTCCACCAAAGGATTATTATAAGAAACTCTTT.

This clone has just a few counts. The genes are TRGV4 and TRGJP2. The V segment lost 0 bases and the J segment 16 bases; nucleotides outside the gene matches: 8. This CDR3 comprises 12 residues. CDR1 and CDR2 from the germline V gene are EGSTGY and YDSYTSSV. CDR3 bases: TGTGCCACCTGGGATGGGCTGCGGACCAAGACGTTT. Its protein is CATWDGLRTKTF.

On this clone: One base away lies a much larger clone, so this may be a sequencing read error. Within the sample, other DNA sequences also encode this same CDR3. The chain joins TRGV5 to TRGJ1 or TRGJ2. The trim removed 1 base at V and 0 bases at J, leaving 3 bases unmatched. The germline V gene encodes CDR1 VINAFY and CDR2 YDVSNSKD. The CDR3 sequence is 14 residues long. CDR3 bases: TGTGCCACCTGGGACAGACCGAATTATTATAAGAAACTCTTT. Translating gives CATWDRPNYYKKLF.

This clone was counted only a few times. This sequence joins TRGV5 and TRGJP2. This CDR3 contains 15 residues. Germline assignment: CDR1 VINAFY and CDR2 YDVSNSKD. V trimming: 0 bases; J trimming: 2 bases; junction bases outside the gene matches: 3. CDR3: CATWDRRSSDWIKTF. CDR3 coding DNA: TGTGCCACCTGGGACAGGAGAAGTAGTGATTGGATCAAGACGTTT.

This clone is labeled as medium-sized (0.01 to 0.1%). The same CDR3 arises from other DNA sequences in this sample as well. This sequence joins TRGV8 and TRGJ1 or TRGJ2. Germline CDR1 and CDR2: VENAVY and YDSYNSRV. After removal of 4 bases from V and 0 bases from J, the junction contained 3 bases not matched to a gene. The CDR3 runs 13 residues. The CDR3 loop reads CATWDSNYYKKLF. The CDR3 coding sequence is TGTGCCACCTGGGACTCGAATTATTATAAGAAACTCTTT.

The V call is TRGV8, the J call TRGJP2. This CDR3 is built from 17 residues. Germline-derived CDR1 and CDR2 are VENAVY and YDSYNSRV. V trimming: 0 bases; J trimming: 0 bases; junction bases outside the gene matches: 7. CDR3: CATWDRPSYSSDWIKTF. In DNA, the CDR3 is TGTGCCACCTGGGATAGGCCTTCCTATAGTAGTGATTGGATCAAGACGTTT.

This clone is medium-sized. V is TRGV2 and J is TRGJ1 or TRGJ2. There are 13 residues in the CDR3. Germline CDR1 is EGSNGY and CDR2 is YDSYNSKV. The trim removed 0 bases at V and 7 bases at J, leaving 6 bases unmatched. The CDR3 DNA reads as TGTGCCACCTGGGACGGGCGCAGGTATAAGAAACTCTTT. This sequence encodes CATWDGRRYKKLF.

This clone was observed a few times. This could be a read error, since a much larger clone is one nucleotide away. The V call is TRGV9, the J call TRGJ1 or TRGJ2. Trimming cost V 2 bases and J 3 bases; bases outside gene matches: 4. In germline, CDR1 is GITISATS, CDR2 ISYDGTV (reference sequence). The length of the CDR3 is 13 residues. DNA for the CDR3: TGTGCCTTGTGGGAGGGTATTTATTATAAGAAACTCTTT. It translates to CALWEGIYYKKLF.

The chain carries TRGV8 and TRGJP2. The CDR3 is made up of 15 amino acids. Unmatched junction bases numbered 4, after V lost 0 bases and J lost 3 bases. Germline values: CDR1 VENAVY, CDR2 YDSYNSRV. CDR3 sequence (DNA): TGTGCCACCTGGGATAGGCGAGGTAGTGATTGGATCAAGACGTTT. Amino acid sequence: CATWDRRGSDWIKTF.

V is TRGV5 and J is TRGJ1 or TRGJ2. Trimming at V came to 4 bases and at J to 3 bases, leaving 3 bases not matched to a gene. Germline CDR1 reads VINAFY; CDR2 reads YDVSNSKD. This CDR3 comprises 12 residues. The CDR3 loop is CATWELYYKKLF. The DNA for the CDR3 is TGTGCCACCTGGGAACTTTATTATAAGAAACTCTTT.

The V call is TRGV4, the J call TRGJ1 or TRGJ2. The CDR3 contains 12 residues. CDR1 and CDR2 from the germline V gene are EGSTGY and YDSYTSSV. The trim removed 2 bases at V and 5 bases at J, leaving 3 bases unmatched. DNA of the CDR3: TGTGCCACCTGGGATGTGAATTATAAGAAACTCTTT. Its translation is CATWDVNYKKLF.

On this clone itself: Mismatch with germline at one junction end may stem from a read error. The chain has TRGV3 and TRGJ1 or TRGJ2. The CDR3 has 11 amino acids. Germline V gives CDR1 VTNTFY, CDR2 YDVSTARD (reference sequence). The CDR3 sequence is CAPWDRLKKLF. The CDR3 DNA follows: TGTGCCCCCTGGGACAGGCTAAAGAAACTCTTT.

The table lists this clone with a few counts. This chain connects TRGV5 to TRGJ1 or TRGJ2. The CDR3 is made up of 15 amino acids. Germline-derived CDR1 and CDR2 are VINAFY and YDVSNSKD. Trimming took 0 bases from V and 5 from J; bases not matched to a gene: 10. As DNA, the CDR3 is TGTGCCACCTGGGACAGGCCGGAATTTAATTATAAGAAACTCTTT. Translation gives CATWDRPEFNYKKLF.